Shown below are 9 T cell receptor beta chains from a single sample sequenced in a study of cytomegalovirus exposure and HLA in healthy donors. The PCR employed 60 Vbeta primers together with 13 Jbeta primers. Produced via immunoSEQ multiplex PCR; TCRdb's table is partial and in-frame only. This table has approximately 300,000 clones, about four fifths appearing once. The sample was PBMCs. These receptors all stem from a woman in her thirties or forties in good health and CMV-seropositive.

This clone came up once. This chain connects TRBV6-4 to TRBJ1-5; 9 bases fit TRBD1. The CDR3 loop spans 14 amino acids. Germline CDR1 MRHNA, CDR2 SNTAGT. Trimming at V came to 3 bases and at J to 5 bases, leaving 2 bases not matched to a gene. CDR3 in DNA: TGTGCCAGCAGTGAGACAGGGGGAGATCAGCCCCAGCATTTT. Encoded protein: CASSETGGDQPQHF.

This clone came up once. The chain combines TRBV7-2 with TRBJ1-2, with D possibly being TRBD1 (6 bases). The CDR3 extends over 13 amino acids. CDR1 SGHTA and CDR2 FQGNSA come from the germline V gene. Trimming removed 3 bases at V and 14 bases at J, with 19 bases between. This CDR3 is CASSLTAPGAKTF. The CDR3 nucleotides are TGTGCCAGCAGCTTGACGGCACCAGGGGCTAAGACCTTC.

As for this clone: Other DNA sequences from this sample encode an identical CDR3 as well. The rearrangement uses TRBV28 and TRBJ1-2; tentative D call: TRBD1 (6 bases). Trimming shortened V by 5 bases and J by 4 bases, and 11 bases separated the two germline ends. The CDR3 length is 13 residues. CDR1 MDHEN and CDR2 SYDVKM come from the germline V gene. The CDR3 loop reads CASSPTGLYGYTF. The CDR3 DNA follows: TGTGCCAGCAGTCCGACAGGACTCTATGGCTACACCTTC.

This clone came up once. The genes are TRBV30 and TRBJ1-2; TRBD1 agrees at 8 bases. Trimming removed 0 bases from V and 5 bases from J; junction bases left unmatched: 8. CDR1 is GTSNPN, CDR2 SVGIG, per germline (reference sequence). This CDR3 is 15 amino acids long. The CDR3 sequence: CAWSVPQGARYGYTF. CDR3 DNA: TGTGCCTGGAGTGTACCTCAGGGGGCGCGGTATGGCTACACCTTC.

This clone was detected only once. The chain has TRBV29-1 and TRBJ1-3; D possibly corresponds to TRBD1 (5 bases). The CDR3 is 14 residues long. Germline V lookup: CDR1 SQVTM, CDR2 ANQGSEA. V lost 4 bases and J 1 base, leaving 11 bases between the germline ends. In nucleotides, the CDR3 is TGCAGCGTTGTCTTCGGGGGATCTGGAAACACCATATATTTT. Translating it yields CSVVFGGSGNTIYF. The full variable domain, completed using reference TRBV29-1 and TRBJ1-3, is SAVISQKPSRDICQRGTSLTIQCQVDSQVTMMFWYRQQPGQSLTLIATANQGSEATYESGFVIDKFPISRPNLTFSTLTVSNMSPEDSSIYLCSVVFGGSGNTIYFGEGSWLTVV.

In its sample, this clone was seen a few times. CDR3 protein: CAWSVGGGMNTEAFF. Written as DNA, the CDR3 is TGTGCCTGGAGTGTCGGGGGGGGCATGAACACTGAAGCTTTCTTT. This sequence joins TRBV30 and TRBJ1-1; D might be TRBD1 (6 bases). Germline V gene data show CDR1 as GTSNPN and CDR2 as SVGIG (reference sequence). The CDR3 has 15 residues. Trimming removed 0 bases at V and 0 bases at J, with 11 bases between.

V and J are TRBV14 and TRBJ2-5; perhaps TRBD2 as D (6 bases). The better agreement between TRBJ2-7 and the DNA end casts doubt on the J call. The CDR3 extends over 16 amino acids. CDR1 and CDR2 (germline): SGHDN, FVKESK. CDR3 region: CASSQPGTVNSYEQYF. The DNA for the CDR3 is TGTGCCAGCAGCCAGCCCGGGACTGTAAACTCCTACGAGCAGTACTTC.

The CDR3 DNA sequence: TGTGCCAGCACCTCACTAGCAGAGTACGAGCAGTACTTC. As protein: CASTSLAEYEQYF. The chain employs TRBV6-1 and TRBJ2-7, with a tentative D call TRBD2 (6 bases). The CDR3 has 13 residues. Trimming removed 7 bases from V and 4 bases from J, with 14 bases in between. Germline V gene sequence: CDR1 MNHNS, CDR2 SASEGT.

The chain uses TRBV6-6 and TRBJ2-6; the match to TRBD1 covers 7 bases. Germline CDR1 and CDR2: MNHNY and SVGAGI (reference sequence). J was trimmed by 2 bases and V by 3 bases; bases with no gene match: 4. The CDR3 runs 16 residues. The CDR3 sequence is CASSYYTGAGANVLTF. The CDR3 DNA sequence: TGTGCCAGCAGTTATTACACAGGGGCTGGGGCCAACGTCCTGACTTTC.